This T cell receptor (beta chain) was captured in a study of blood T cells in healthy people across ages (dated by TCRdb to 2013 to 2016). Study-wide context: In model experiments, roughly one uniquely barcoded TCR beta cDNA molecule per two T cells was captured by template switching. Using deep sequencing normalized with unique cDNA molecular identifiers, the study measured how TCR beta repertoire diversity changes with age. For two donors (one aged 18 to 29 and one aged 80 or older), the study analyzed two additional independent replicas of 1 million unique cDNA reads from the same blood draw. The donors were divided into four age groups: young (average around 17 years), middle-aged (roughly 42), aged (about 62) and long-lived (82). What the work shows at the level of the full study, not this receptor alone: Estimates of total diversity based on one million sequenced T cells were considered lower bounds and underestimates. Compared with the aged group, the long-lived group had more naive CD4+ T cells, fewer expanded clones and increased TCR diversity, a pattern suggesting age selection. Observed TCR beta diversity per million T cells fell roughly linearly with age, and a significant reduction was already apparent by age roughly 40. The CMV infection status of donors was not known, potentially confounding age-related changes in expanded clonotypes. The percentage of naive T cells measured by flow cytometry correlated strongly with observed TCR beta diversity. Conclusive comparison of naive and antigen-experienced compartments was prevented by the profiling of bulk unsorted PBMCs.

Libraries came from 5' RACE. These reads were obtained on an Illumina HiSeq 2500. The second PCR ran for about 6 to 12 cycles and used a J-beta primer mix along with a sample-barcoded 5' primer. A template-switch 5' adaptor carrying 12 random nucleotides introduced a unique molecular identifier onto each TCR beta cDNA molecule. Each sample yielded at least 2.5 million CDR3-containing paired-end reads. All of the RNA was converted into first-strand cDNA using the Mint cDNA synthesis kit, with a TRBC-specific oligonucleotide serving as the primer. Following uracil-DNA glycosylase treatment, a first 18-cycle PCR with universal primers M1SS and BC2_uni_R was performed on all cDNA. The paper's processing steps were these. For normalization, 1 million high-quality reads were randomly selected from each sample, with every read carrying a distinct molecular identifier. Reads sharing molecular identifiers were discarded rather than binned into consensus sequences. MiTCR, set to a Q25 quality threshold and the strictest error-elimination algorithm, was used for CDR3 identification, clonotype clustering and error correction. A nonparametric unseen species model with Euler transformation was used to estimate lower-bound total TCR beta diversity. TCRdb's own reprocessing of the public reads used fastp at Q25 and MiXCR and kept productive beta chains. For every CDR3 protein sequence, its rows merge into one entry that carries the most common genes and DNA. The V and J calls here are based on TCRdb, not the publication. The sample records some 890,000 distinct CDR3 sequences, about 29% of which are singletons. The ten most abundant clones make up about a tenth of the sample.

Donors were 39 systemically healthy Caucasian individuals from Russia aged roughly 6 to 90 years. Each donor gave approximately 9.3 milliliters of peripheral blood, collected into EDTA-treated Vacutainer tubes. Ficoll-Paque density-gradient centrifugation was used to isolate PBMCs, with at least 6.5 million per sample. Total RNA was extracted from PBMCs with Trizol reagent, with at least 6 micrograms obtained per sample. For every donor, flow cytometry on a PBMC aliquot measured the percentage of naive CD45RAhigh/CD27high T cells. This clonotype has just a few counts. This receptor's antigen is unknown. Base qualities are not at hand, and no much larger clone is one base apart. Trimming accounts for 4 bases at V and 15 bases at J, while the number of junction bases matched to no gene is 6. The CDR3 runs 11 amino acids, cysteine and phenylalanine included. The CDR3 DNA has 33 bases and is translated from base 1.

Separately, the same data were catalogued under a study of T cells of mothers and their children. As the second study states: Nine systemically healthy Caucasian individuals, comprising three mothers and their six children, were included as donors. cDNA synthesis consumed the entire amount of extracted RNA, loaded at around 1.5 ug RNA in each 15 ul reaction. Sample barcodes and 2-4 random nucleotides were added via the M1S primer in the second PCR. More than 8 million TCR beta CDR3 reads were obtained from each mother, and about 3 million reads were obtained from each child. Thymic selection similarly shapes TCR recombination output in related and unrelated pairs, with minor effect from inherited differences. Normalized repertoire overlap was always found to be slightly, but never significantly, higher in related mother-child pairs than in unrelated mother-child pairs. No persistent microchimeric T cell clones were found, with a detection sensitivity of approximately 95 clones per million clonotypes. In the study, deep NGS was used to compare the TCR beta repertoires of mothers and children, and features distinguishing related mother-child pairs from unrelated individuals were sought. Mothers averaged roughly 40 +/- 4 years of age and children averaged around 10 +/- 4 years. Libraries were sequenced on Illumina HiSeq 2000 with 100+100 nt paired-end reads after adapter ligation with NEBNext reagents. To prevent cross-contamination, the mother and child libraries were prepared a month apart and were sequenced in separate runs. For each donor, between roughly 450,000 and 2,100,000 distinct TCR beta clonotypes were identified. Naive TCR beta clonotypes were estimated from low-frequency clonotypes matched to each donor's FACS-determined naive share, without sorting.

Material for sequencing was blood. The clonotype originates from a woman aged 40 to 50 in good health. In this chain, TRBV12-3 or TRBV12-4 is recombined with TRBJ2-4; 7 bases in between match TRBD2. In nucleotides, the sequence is TGTGCCAGCAGTTGGGGGGGAAATCTGTACTTC. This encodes CASSWGGNLYF.